This entry is about one T cell receptor beta chain. TCRdb keeps only in-frame clones here, not all; method: immunoSEQ multiplex PCR. This table has tens of thousands of clones, around 87% appearing once. This sample was included in a study of OX40 agonist ivuxolimab in advanced cancers. Whole-study context: Aged roughly 20 to 79 with a mean of 60 years, they were about 83% male.

Germline assignment: CDR1 MGHRA and CDR2 YSYEKL. V lost 4 bases and J lost 7, with 14 bases in between. The CDR3 runs to 13 residues. The sequence was collected from an adult with an advanced solid tumor such as melanoma, head and neck, liver or kidney cancer. The V gene is TRBV4-1, the J gene TRBJ2-7; TRBD1 might be the D (6 bases). The sequencing here drew on CD4+ or CD8+ T cells sorted from blood, taken in a trial of the OX40 agonist ivuxolimab. CDR3 nucleotide sequence: TGCGCCAGCAGCCCTCCCAGGGGATGGGAGCAGTACTTC. Its protein is CASSPPRGWEQYF.